This paragraph reports one T cell receptor beta chain. This clonotype was recorded many times. Its recognized antigen is unknown. No clone much larger than this one lies a single base away; base qualities are absent. Sample treatment or condition, as interpreted from the label and publication: skin biopsy from PPD injection site in Mantoux-positive individual. Using 3' ligation of a UMI-containing oligonucleotide to TCR cDNA, the study laid out a robust and sensitive protocol to amplify, sequence and analyze TCRs. Tuberculin skin test biopsies were obtained from sites injected with PPD in individuals who had a positive Mantoux test. Total RNA was used without cell sorting and was treated with RQ1 DNase before reverse transcription, with a target input of about 1 to 1,100 ng. Libraries were prepared from skin biopsies and whole blood so that pipeline robustness could be tested in samples in which T cells form a minority population.

The library was generated by UMI-ligation and nested PCR. Four rounds of PCR, run with the SP2 primer together with nested alpha and beta constant region primers, were used to amplify the ligated cDNA. TCR RNA was reverse transcribed with SuperScript IV using alpha and beta constant region primers for the blood and skin samples. T4 RNA ligase 1 was used to ligate an oligonucleotide containing the Illumina SP2 primer and a UMI to the 3' end of the cDNA. The 12-nucleotide UMI consisted of two random hexamers with an eight-base spacer between the hexamers to prevent hairpin formation. From the second PCR onward, the TCR alpha and beta chain libraries were handled separately, and dual indexing was used for multiplexing. After pooling, the indexed libraries were analyzed by capillary electrophoresis and sequenced on either an Illumina MiSeq or NextSeq. PhiX DNA at about 5-7% was added to the libraries to raise base diversity and improve cluster recognition. On the study's bioinformatics: Demultiplexor extracted UMIs from read 2, combined them with read 1 TCR sequence, and split reads by sample indices. Decombinator identified V and J genes and V-J junctions, assigning each TCR a five-part identifier including V and J deletions. UMIs were used by Collapsinator to correct sequencing errors and PCR amplification heterogeneity, so that a UMI-based abundance was obtained for each TCR. Identifiers were converted to nucleotide sequence by CDR3Translator and translated to amino acids, and CDR3 regions were extracted on the basis of terminal motifs. Error-corrected alpha and beta TCR counts from blood and skin were compared after normalization to input RNA amount. The public reads were reprocessed in TCRdb via fastp at Q25 and MiXCR, keeping in-frame beta chains. Records with the same CDR3 protein are collapsed into one entry carrying the most frequent genes and DNA. These V and J calls originate from TCRdb's pipeline instead of the authors' own analysis. In this sample the table shows more than 13,000 distinct CDR3 sequences, approximately 4.7% of which occur a single time. Roughly 8.2% of the sample is in the top ten clones.

This sample is drawn from a study of naive and memory T cell subsets (dated by TCRdb to 2015 to 2018). For the study in its entirety: The figure summarizing these samples reported 10 blood donors, 7 tuberculin skin test biopsies and 3 saline control biopsies. Skin biopsies were taken from tuberculin skin test sites or from saline-injected control sites and were processed for RNA extraction as described before. PCR2 was typically a SYBR Green qPCR stopped at a set threshold; low-input samples could instead use end-point PCR (about 6 cycles). What the authors observed across the whole study: The larger number of TCRs at tuberculin skin test sites was interpreted as T cell infiltration of a delayed type IV hypersensitivity reaction. The RNA-based method was acknowledged as potentially sensitive to TCR transcript changes with T cell activation and differentiation. The paper did not give details on skin biopsy collection and RNA processing but referred to earlier studies for those details. TCR sequences were reportedly recovered from both types of skin biopsy, with far more TCRs being found at tuberculin skin test sites.

Per the germline V gene (reference sequence), DFQATT is the CDR1 and SNEGSKA is the CDR2. Relative to germline, V is missing 3 bases and J is missing 5 bases, with 2 bases of the junction outside any gene match. The CDR3, from cysteine to phenylalanine, totals 13 residues. Just CDR3 DNA is preserved here, 39 bases in frame from base 1. The sequencing used skin, collected from a tuberculin skin test site. The sequence is built from TRBV20-1 and TRBJ2-1; a stretch of 9 junction bases matches TRBD2. The source of this sequence is an adult in good health. The DNA sequence reads TGCAGTGCTAGTAGCGGGGGACACAATGAGCAGTTCTTC. This yields the protein CSASSGGHNEQFF.